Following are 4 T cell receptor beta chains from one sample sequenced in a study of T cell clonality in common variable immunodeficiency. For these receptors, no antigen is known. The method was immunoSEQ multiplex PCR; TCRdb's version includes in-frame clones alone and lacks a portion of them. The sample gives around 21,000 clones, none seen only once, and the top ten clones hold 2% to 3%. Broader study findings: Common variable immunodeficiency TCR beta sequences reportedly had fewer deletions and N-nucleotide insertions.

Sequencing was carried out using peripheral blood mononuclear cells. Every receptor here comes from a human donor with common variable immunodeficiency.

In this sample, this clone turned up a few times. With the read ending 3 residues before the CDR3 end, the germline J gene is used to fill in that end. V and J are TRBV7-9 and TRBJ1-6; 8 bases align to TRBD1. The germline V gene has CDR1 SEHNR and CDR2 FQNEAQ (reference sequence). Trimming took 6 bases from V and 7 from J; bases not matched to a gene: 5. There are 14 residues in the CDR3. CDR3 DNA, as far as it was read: TGTGCCAGCAGTTTCAGGGGGCTGAATTCACCC. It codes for CASSFRGLNSP. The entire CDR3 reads CASSFRGLNSPLHF.

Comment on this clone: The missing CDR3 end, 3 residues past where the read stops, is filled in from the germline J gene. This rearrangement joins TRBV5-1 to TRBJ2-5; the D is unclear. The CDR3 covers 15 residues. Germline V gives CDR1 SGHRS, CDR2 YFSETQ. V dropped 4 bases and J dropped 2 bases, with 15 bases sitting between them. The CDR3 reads CASSPQVGRQETQYF. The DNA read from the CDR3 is TGCGCCAGCAGCCCCCAGGTGGGCAGACAAGAGACC.

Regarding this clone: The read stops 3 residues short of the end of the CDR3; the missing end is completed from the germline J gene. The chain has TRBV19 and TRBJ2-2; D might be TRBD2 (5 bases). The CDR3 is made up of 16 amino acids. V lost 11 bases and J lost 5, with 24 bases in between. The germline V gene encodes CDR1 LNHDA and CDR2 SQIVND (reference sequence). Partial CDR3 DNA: TGTGCCTCCCTCCCCCCTGAGGGCCTGAGGACCGGGGAG. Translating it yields CASLPPEGLRTGE. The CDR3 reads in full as CASLPPEGLRTGELFF.

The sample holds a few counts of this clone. This CDR3 reads CASSPSGEGGYTF. The sequenced CDR3 bases are TGTGCCAGCTCACCATCAGGGGAAGGTGGC. V usage is TRBV18 and J usage is TRBJ1-2; tentative D call: TRBD1 (6 bases). Sequencing ends 3 residues short of the CDR3 end; the germline J gene provides the rest. CDR3 size: 13 residues. The germline gives CDR1 KGHSH, CDR2 LQKENI. V lost 2 bases and J lost 7, with 11 bases in between.